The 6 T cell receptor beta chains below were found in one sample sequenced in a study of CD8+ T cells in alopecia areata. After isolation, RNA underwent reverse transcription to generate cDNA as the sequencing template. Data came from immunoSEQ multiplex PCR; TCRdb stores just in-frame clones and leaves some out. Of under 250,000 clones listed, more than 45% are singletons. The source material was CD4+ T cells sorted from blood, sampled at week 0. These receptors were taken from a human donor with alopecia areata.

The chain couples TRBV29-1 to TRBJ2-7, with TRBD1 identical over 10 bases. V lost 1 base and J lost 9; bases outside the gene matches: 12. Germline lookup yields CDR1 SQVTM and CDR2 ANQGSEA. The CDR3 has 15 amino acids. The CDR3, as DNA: TGCAGCGTTGAAGTCCCGACAGGGGGCGGCTCGGGGCAGTACTTC. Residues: CSVEVPTGGGSGQYF.

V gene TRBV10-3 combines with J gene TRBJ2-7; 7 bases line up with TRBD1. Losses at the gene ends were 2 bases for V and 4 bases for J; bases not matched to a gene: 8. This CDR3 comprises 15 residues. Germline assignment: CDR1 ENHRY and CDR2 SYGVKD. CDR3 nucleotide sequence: TGTGCCATCAGTGAGGAAGGGACAGTCTTATACGAGCAGTACTTC. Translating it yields CAISEEGTVLYEQYF.

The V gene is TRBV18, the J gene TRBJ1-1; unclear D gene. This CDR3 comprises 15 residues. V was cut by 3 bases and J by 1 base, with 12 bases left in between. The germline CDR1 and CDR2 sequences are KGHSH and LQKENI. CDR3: CASSPLPSQNTEAFF. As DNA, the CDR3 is TGTGCCAGCTCACCCCTCCCCAGTCAGAACACTGAAGCTTTCTTT.

CDR3 coding DNA: TGCGCCAGCAGCTTGGCCGGGACACGGTATTCACCCCTCCACTTT. Residues: CASSLAGTRYSPLHF. The chain links TRBV5-1 to TRBJ1-6; D possibly corresponds to TRBD1 (6 bases). The CDR3 loop spans 15 amino acids. CDR1 is SGHRS and CDR2 is YFSETQ in the germline V gene. V lost 0 bases to trimming and J lost 8 bases, with 12 bases between them.

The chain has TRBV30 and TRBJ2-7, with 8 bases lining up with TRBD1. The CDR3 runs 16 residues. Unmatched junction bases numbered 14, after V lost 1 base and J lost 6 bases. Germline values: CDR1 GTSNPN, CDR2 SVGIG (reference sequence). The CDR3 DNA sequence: TGTGCCTGGAGTGGGGGCCCGAACAGGGGGTTGATCGAGCAGTACTTC. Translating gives CAWSGGPNRGLIEQYF.

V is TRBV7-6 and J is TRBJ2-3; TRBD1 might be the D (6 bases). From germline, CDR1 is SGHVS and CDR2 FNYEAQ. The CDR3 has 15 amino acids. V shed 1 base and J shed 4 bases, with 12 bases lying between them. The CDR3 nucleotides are TGTGCCAGCAGCTTAGGGGGGCAGGGGTCAGATACGCAGTATTTT. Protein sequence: CASSLGGQGSDTQYF.